The 14 T cell receptor beta chains presented below share a single source sample, sequenced in a study of blood T cell repertoires in COVID-19. TCRdb's copy holds only in-frame clones and misses some; the assay was immunoSEQ multiplex PCR. This sample yields some 380,000 clones, of which 90% are seen a single time; approximately 6.2% belongs to the top ten. Material: peripheral blood. These receptors originate from a young man with active or convalescent COVID-19.

The CDR3 sequence is CASSPGQGGPGGYTF. CDR3 coding DNA: TGTGCCAGCTCACCAGGACAGGGAGGTCCCGGTGGCTACACCTTC. The chain employs TRBV18 and TRBJ1-2; 8 bases match TRBD1. The CDR3 totals 15 residues. Germline CDR1 reads KGHSH; CDR2 reads LQKENI. V gave up 2 bases and J gave up 7 bases; unmatched junction bases: 9.

The chain combines TRBV28 with TRBJ1-1, with a weak D call TRBD1 (5 bases). This CDR3 contains 14 residues. The V gene lost 4 bases and the J gene lost 4 bases, with 13 bases spanning the gap. The germline V gene encodes CDR1 MDHEN and CDR2 SYDVKM. The CDR3 sequence is CASSSGGVSTEAFF. Here the CDR3 DNA reads TGTGCCAGCAGTTCTGGGGGGGTGAGCACTGAAGCTTTCTTT.

V gene TRBV5-6 combines with J gene TRBJ1-5, with 8 bases matching TRBD1. Losses at the gene ends were 6 bases for V and 4 bases for J; bases not matched to a gene: 0. Germline values: CDR1 SGHDT, CDR2 YYEEEE. This CDR3 has 12 residues. CDR3 residues: CASNRGNQPQHF. The CDR3 nucleotides are TGTGCCAGCAACAGGGGGAATCAGCCCCAGCATTTT.

This chain links TRBV25-1 with TRBJ2-2; possible D gene TRBD1, 6 bases. Trimming cost V 5 bases and J 3 bases, with 13 bases left between them. The CDR3 totals 15 residues. The germline V gene encodes CDR1 MGHDK and CDR2 SYGVNS. CDR3 in amino acids: CASSKEYRDTGELFF. The CDR3 DNA follows: TGTGCCAGCAGTAAAGAATACAGGGACACCGGGGAGCTGTTTTTT.

The rearrangement uses TRBV7-9 and TRBJ1-2; D is uncertain. The V end lost 5 bases, the J end lost 6 bases, and 13 bases lay between the germline ends. Germline-derived CDR1 and CDR2 are SEHNR and FQNEAQ (reference sequence). This CDR3 has 13 residues. The CDR3 sequence is CASSPRLGDGYTF. CDR3 DNA sequence: TGTGCCAGCAGCCCCCGTTTGGGAGATGGCTACACCTTC.

This chain uses TRBV6-1 with TRBJ1-6, with 8 bases that match TRBD1. CDR3 length: 14 residues. The trim removed 1 base at V and 13 bases at J, leaving 6 bases unmatched. Germline CDR1 MNHNS, CDR2 SASEGT. The CDR3 DNA is TGTGCCAGCAGTGAAGAATCAGGGGGCCGCCCCCTCCACTTT. Translated: CASSEESGGRPLHF.

This clone occurred once. This chain connects TRBV6-4 to TRBJ2-3; D might be TRBD2 (7 bases). CDR1 is MRHNA, CDR2 SNTAGT, per germline. The CDR3 is made up of 20 amino acids. Trimming removed 2 bases from V and 1 base from J, with 25 bases in between. The CDR3: CASSDSYSERGGGGTDTQYF. For the CDR3, the DNA is TGTGCCAGCAGTGACAGTTATAGCGAGAGAGGGGGAGGGGGCACAGATACGCAGTATTTT.

This rearrangement joins TRBV19 to TRBJ1-1; D might be TRBD1 (6 bases). The CDR3 has 13 residues. The germline CDR1 and CDR2 sequences are LNHDA and SQIVND (reference sequence). V lost 6 bases to trimming and J lost 4 bases, with 12 bases between them. Here the CDR3 reads CASRTGRTTEAFF. The CDR3 DNA follows: TGTGCCAGTAGAACAGGGCGGACCACTGAAGCTTTCTTT.

V gene TRBV28 combines with J gene TRBJ2-3, with 9 bases that match TRBD1. Germline loops: CDR1 MDHEN, CDR2 SYDVKM. Trimming cost V 2 bases and J 6 bases; bases outside gene matches: 6. The CDR3 spans 15 residues. The CDR3 DNA reads as TGTGCCAGCAGTTTAGGGGGACAGGGTTGGGATACGCAGTATTTT. Translation: CASSLGGQGWDTQYF.

This clone appeared a single time. The chain has TRBV11-2 and TRBJ2-7; unclear D gene. V lost 5 bases and J 4 bases, leaving 18 bases between the germline ends. The CDR3 sequence is 15 residues long. The germline V gene encodes CDR1 SGHAT and CDR2 FQNNGV. The CDR3 loop reads CASSPTEHSLYEQYF. Written as DNA, the CDR3 is TGTGCCAGCAGCCCCACAGAGCACTCACTTTACGAGCAGTACTTC. The whole variable domain, filled in from reference TRBV11-2 and TRBJ2-7, reads EAGVAQSPRYKIIEKRQSVAFWCNPISGHATLYWYQQILGQGPKLLIQFQNNGVVDDSQLPKDRFSAERLKGVDSTLKIQPAKLEDSAVYLCASSPTEHSLYEQYFGPGTRLTVT.

This chain connects TRBV2 to TRBJ1-1; tentatively, D is TRBD1 (5 bases). The CDR3 consists of 13 residues. Germline CDR1 SNHLY, CDR2 FYNNEI. The CDR3 region is CASKGLGNTEAFF. The CDR3, as DNA: TGTGCTTCCAAGGGGCTTGGGAACACTGAAGCTTTCTTT.

In DNA form, the CDR3 reads TGTGCCAGCAGCTTAGGGGGGGGGATCGCCTACAATGAGCAGTTCTTC. Its translation: CASSLGGGIAYNEQFF. The chain combines TRBV11-2 with TRBJ2-1, with 7 bases lining up with TRBD2. After removal of 1 base from V and 2 bases from J, the junction contained 5 bases not matched to a gene. The CDR3 is 16 amino acids. The germline V gene has CDR1 SGHAT and CDR2 FQNNGV.

The V gene is TRBV28, the J gene TRBJ2-1, with TRBD1 as a possible D gene (6 bases). This CDR3 region has 14 residues. With 7 bases removed from V and 7 bases from J, the gap between germline ends came to 17 bases. Germline V CDR1 and CDR2: MDHEN, SYDVKM. Here the CDR3 reads CASNWGLARNEQFF. The CDR3 DNA sequence: TGTGCCAGCAACTGGGGGCTAGCTCGGAATGAGCAGTTCTTC.

The V gene is TRBV2, the J gene TRBJ2-7, with 7 bases aligning to TRBD2. The CDR3 loop spans 15 amino acids. The J segment lost 5 bases and the V segment lost 0 bases, leaving 7 bases of the junction unmatched. Looked up from germline, CDR1 is SNHLY and CDR2 is FYNNEI. The CDR3 region has the DNA TGTGCCAGCAGTGAAGCGGCCAGCGGGATGGACGAGCAGTACTTC. Protein sequence: CASSEAASGMDEQYF.